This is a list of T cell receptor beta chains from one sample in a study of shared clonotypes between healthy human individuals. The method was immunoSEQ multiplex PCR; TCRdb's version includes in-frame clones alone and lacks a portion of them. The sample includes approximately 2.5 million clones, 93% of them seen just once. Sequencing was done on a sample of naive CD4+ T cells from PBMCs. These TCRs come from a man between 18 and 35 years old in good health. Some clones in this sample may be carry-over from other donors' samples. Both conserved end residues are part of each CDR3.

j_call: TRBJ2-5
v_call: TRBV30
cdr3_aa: CAWSRPPGTQYF

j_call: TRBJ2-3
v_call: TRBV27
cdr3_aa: CASSRLAGGGPDTQYF

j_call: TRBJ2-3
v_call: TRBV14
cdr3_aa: CASSQGYTEADTQYF

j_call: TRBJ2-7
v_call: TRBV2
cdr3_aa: CASSILGREQYF

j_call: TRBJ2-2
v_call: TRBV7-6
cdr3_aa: CASSLAATRGTGELFF

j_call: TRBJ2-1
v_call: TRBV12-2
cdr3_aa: CASRLVEAGQFF

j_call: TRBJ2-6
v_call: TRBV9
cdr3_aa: CASSARDRAPLSGANVLTF

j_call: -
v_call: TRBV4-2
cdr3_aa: CASSQDSTSLVEQYF

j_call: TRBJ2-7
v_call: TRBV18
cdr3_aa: CASSSPDRTGYEQYF

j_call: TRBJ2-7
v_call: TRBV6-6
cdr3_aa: CASIPWGRGLAGEQYF

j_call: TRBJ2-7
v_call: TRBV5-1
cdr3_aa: CASSLNRRSYEQYF

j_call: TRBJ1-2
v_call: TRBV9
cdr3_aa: CASSPDQGYGYTF

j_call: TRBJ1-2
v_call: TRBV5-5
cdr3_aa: CASSLWQGASGGYTF

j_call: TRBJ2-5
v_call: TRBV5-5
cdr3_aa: CASRPNRDRSQETQYF

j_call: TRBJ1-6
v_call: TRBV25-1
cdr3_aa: CASSQKTGYNSPLHF

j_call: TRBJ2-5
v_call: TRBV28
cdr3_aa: CASSSVWGQGRETYQETQYF

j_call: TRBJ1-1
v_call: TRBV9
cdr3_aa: CASRGRGNTEAFF

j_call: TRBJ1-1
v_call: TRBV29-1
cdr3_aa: CSVGDSKNTEAFF

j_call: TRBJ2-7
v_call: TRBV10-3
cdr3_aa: CAISPLGVRDYEQYF

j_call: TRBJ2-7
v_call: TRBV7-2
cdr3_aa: CASSLAGVWEQYF

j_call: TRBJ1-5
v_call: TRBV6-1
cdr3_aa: CASSGGRTDQPQHF

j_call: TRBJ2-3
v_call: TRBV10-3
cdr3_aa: CAIRSGGGSSTDTQYF

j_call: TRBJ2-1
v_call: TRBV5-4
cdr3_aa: CASSSGTSGYNEQFF

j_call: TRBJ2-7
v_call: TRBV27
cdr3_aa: CASSLSGGLIHEQYF

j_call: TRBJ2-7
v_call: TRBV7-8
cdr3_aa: CASSSTRDGYEQYF

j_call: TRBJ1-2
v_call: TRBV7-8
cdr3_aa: CASSPRTVANYGYTF

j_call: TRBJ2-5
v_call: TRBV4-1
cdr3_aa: CASSQKSPSQETQYF

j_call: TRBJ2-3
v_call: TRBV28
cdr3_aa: CASSTLGGSADTQYF

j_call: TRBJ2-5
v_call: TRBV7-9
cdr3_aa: CASSFEAGLDQYF

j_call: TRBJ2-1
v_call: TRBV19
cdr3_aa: CASSIGGRANEQFF

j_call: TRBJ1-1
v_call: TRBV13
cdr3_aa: CASSLVGWYSQMNTEAFF

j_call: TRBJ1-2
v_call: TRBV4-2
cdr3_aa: CASSQRYRGQGYTF

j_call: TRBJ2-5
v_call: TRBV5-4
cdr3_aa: CASSLDPQPEETQYF

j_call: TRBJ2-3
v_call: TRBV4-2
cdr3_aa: CASSQERGREDTQYF

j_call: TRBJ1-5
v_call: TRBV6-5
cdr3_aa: CASSIRGGQPQHF

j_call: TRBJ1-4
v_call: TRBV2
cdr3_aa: CASTELGGAGEKLFF

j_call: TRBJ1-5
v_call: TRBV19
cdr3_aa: CASSMEGTNQPQHF

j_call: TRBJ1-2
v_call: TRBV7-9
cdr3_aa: CASSLGAGNYGYTF

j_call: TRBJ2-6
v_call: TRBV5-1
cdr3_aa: CASSSRQGASGANVLTF

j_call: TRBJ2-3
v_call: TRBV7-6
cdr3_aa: CASSTLLRTDTQYF

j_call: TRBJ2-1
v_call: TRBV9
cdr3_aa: CASSAVWNEQFF

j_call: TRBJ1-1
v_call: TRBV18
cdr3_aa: CASSLTVNTEAFF

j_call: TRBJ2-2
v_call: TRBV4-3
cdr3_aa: CASSQGNLDGELFF

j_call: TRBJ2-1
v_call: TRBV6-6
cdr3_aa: CASSSSGGPRPNEQFF

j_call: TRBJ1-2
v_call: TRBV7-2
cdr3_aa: CASSLDPITGAYGYTF

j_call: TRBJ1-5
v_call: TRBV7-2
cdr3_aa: CASSLQGAGNQPQHF

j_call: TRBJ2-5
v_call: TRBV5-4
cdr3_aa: CASTKGNLASEETQYF

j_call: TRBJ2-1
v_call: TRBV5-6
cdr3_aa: CASSLAEDRRWGQFF

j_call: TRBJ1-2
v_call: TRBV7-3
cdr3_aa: CASSTQQGAGGYTF

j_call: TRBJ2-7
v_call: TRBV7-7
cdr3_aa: CASSLYPNYEQYF

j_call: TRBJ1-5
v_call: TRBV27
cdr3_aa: CASSSSGRGQPQHF

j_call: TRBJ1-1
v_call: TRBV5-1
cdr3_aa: CASSLAGDTEAFF

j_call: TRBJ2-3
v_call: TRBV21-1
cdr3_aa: CASSKYKDTQYF

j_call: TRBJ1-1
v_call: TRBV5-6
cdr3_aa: CASSPQSRTGAEAFF

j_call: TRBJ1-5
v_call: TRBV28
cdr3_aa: CASSFIPQPQHF

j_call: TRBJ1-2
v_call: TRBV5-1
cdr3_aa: CASSAWDRAIYGYTF

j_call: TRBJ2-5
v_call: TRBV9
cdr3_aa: CASSLGQLQETQYF